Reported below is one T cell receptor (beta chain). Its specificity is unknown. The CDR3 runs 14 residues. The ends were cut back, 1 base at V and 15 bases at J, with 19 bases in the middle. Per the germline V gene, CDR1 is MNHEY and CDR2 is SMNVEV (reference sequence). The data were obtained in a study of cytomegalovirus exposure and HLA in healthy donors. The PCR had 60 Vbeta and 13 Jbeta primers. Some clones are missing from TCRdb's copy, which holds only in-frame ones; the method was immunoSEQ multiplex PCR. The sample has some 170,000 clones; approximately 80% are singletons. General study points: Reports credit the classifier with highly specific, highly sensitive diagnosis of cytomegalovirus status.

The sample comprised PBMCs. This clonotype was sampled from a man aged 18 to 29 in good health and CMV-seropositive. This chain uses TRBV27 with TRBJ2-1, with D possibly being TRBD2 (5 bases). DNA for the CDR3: TGTGCCAGCAGTTTATTCACTAGTGGGCCGTATGTGTTCTTC. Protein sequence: CASSLFTSGPYVFF.